This passage covers 3 T cell receptor beta chains from one sample sequenced in a study of beta chain features in type 1 diabetes. The authors reverse transcribed all of the isolated RNA, so sequencing captured expressed TCRB transcripts. This table comes from immunoSEQ multiplex PCR, and its TCRdb copy is limited to in-frame clones, with some not included. This repertoire shows fewer than 650,000 clones, 15% to 17% found once; its top ten account for approximately 0.099%. The source material was naive CD4+ T cells from blood. The receptor source for this set is a man aged 18 to 29 in good health.

The chain combines TRBV5-1 with TRBJ2-5; 7 bases match TRBD1. Trimming cost V 3 bases and J 0 bases; bases outside gene matches: 2. The CDR3 extends over 14 amino acids. Germline CDR1 SGHRS, CDR2 YFSETQ. The CDR3 spells CASSSGQYQETQYF. CDR3 DNA sequence: TGCGCCAGCAGCTCGGGACAGTACCAAGAGACCCAGTACTTC.

This clone has a handful of counts. The J gene is TRBJ2-1, the V gene TRBV11-2; TRBD2 matches 8 bases. The V gene end was trimmed by 2 bases and the J gene end by 4 bases; junction bases not matched to a gene: 10. CDR3 length equals 17 residues. Germline V lookup: CDR1 SGHAT, CDR2 FQNNGV. CDR3 region: CASSLRYLAGPYNEQFF. The CDR3 DNA follows: TGTGCCAGCAGCTTAAGGTACTTAGCGGGACCGTACAATGAGCAGTTCTTC. The entire variable domain, with the rest obtained from reference TRBV11-2 and TRBJ2-1, is as follows: EAGVAQSPRYKIIEKRQSVAFWCNPISGHATLYWYQQILGQGPKLLIQFQNNGVVDDSQLPKDRFSAERLKGVDSTLKIQPAKLEDSAVYLCASSLRYLAGPYNEQFFGPGTRLTVL.

About this clone itself: At the DNA level, this CDR3 is encoded by other sequences in the same sample as well. The CDR3 DNA reads as TGTGCCAGCAGCTTCCGAGGGAATGAGCAGTTCTTC. Translation gives CASSFRGNEQFF. V usage is TRBV11-3 and J usage is TRBJ2-1; D possibly corresponds to TRBD2 (5 bases). The CDR3 totals 12 residues. Germline-derived CDR1 and CDR2 are SGHNT and YENEEA. V shed 3 bases and J shed 7 bases, with 7 bases lying between them. The complete variable domain, with remaining parts taken from reference TRBV11-3 and TRBJ2-1, reads EAGVVQSPRYKIIEKKQPVAFWCNPISGHNTLYWYLQNLGQGPELLIRYENEEAVDDSQLPKDRFSAERLKGVDSTLKIQPAELGDSAVYLCASSFRGNEQFFGPGTRLTVL.